The TCR beta chain under discussion was sequenced for a study of persistence of HIV-infected CD4 T cells. In regard to this clone: Its cognate antigen is unknown.

Trimming cost V 6 bases and J 4 bases, with 16 bases left between them. The V gene's germline CDR1 is MDHEN and CDR2 SYDVKM. The CDR3 sequence is 15 residues long. Cells were stimulated nonspecifically with anti-CD3/anti-CD28 magnetic beads. CD4+ T cells upregulating both CD40 ligand and CD69 were sorted as responding cells. Undetectable plasma HIV-1 RNA below 50 copies/mL lasted at least 4 years. CD8+ T cells were removed from PBMCs prior to stimulation. This was the immunoSEQ version 4 assay in survey mode. Libraries were prepared by immunoSEQ multiplex PCR; TCRdb keeps only in-frame clonotypes and omits some of them. The sample has 44,000 or so clones, approximately 93% seen once; the top ten hold less than 2%. Whole-study findings and limits: Proviral oligoclonality tracked with TCR oligoclonality within the same sorted cells. Antigen-responding cells were enriched for degenerate expanded CDR3beta sequences.

The chain joins TRBV28 to TRBJ1-5; possible D gene TRBD1, 5 bases. The TCR was taken from an adult man with HIV who was CMV-seropositive. The sample here was CD4+ T cells sorted from PBMCs after roughly 18-hour stimulation, taken from a patient who received antiretroviral therapy. This chain's CDR3 is CASRYTGTLNQPQHF. The CDR3, as DNA: TGTGCCAGCAGATATACCGGGACCCTAAATCAGCCCCAGCATTTT.